This T cell receptor beta chain was documented in a study of T cells after posttransplantation cyclophosphamide listed by TCRdb under 2016. A note on the overall study: The study tracked T cell repertoire reconstitution by TRB sequencing after myeloablative bone marrow transplantation using posttransplantation cyclophosphamide as GVHD prophylaxis. Antigen receptor sequencing covered samples from approximately 32 PTCy-treated patients and fewer than 20 of their related bone marrow donors. Blood from all 35 or so PTCy patients with 1-year posttransplant specimens was subjected to TRB sequencing. In 3 patients, TRB sequencing was also performed on up to 3 more blood samples taken 2 to 5.2 years after transplant, and in 4 patients, pretransplant blood was also TRB-sequenced. TRA and TRB clonality were tightly correlated in several samples, so subsequent TCR analyses focused on TRB only. Public TRB sequences were compared against a database of over 3,600 sequences linked to responses to pathogens, tumor antigens, self-antigens and alloantigens. What the research found in general, with its limitations: Donor-recipient similarity was low at 1-2 months but increased during the first year, and donor CD8+ memory clones often dominated later blood repertoires. Across 45 patients, recipient CMV seropositivity and CMV reactivation were highly associated with TRB clonality; PTCy diversity was similar to CNI/methotrexate controls. The TRB repertoires of T cells infiltrating skin or GI tract showed only limited overlap with the TRB repertoires of T cells in blood.

At the junction V is shortened by 2 bases and J by 4 bases, with 6 bases in between. The germline V gene encodes CDR1 MNHEY and CDR2 SVGAGI. The CDR3 runs 13 amino acids, cysteine and phenylalanine included. Only the CDR3 region is kept as DNA, spanning 39 bases read in frame from base 1. Genomic DNA was the input for TRB sequencing, which was run either with the immunoSEQ assay at survey resolution or with the hsTCRB kit. Processing in the source paper ran as follows. The immunoSEQ software handled the initial read processing, while the LymphoSeq R package was used for the repertoire analyses. Clonality was calculated as 1 minus normalized Shannon entropy, and the Gini coefficient was also calculated for each TRB dataset. To infer phenotypes in unsorted samples, TRB sequences from sorted subsets of the recipient or donor were mapped onto unsorted samples from the same recipient. Held by TCRdb, this immuneACCESS table contains in-frame sequences only and omits some clones. Under half of the omission traces to an unresolved V gene where checked; the cause of the rest is unknown. V and J calls and clone size come straight from that table; D and trimming were deduced from the DNA. This sample was tabulated with tens of thousands of clones, among which there are no singletons. The ten largest clones represent 1.5% to 2% of the sample.

What the treatment or condition label conveys for this sample: high-dose cyclophosphamide on days +3 and +4 as single-agent GVHD prophylaxis. PTCy patients received busulfan and fludarabine conditioning, a related or unrelated marrow graft, and cyclophosphamide on days +3 and +4. The PTCy-treated patients were enrolled in a prospective multi-institutional clinical trial. Mononuclear cells from peripheral blood and bone marrow were separated by Ficoll-Hypaque density centrifugation and then cryopreserved. This clone has ten or more counts. Its antigen specificity is not known. Base qualities are not at hand, and no much larger clone is one base apart.

This TCR was recovered from a male patient aged 18-30 years who received an allogeneic stem cell transplant from a related donor, was CMV-positive, and had no GVHD. After a transplant, the donor of the graft may account for some T cells. The chain uses TRBV6-5 and TRBJ1-5; no D gene call is confident. The sample was PBMCs, taken after allogeneic stem cell transplant with posttransplant cyclophosphamide. The DNA sequence follows: TGTGCCAGCAGTTACGGAGGGAATCAGCCCCAGCATTTT. This sequence encodes CASSYGGNQPQHF.